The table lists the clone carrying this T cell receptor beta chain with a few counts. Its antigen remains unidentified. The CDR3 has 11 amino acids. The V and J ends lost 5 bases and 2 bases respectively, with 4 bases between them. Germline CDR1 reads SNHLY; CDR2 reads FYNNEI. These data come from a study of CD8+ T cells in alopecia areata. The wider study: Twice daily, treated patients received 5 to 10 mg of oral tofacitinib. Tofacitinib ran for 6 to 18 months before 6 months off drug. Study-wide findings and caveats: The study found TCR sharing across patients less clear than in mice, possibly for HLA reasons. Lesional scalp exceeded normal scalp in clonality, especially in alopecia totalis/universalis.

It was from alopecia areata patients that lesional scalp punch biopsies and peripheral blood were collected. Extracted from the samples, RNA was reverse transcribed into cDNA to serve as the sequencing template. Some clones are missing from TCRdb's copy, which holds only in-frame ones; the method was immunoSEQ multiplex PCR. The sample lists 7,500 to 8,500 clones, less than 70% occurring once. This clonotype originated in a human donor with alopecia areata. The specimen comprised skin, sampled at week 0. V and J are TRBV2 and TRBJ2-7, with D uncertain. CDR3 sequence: CASSYTYEQYF. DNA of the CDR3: TGTGCCAGCAGTTATACCTACGAGCAGTACTTC.